This entry is about one T cell receptor (beta chain). These data belong to a study of blood T cell dynamics during melanoma immunotherapy. The CDR3 runs 12 residues. The V end was cut by 2 bases, the J end by 7 bases, with 6 bases between. Germline-derived CDR1 and CDR2 are KGHSH and LQKENI. Time point given: pre-treatment baseline. Samples come from before therapy and from week 3 after the first blockade cycle. Produced via immunoSEQ multiplex PCR; TCRdb's table is partial and in-frame only. The sample records tens of thousands of clones, roughly 87% being singletons. This chain links TRBV18 with TRBJ1-5, with no clear D. This TCR derives from a human donor with melanoma. The sequences come from blood, collected from a patient treated with checkpoint blockade. CDR3 nucleotides: TGTGCCAGCTCACCAACATCCCAGCCCCAGCATTTT. Protein product: CASSPTSQPQHF.